This T cell receptor beta chain was sequenced for a study of regulatory T cells in long-lasting Graves disease. Across the whole study: The study counted Graves' disease as persistent given over 5 years of antithyroid drugs and positive TSH receptor antibodies. Study-level points and caveats: Compared with new cases, persistent Graves' patients showed reduced TCR diversity.

Comments on this clonotype: Its antigen is as yet unknown.

Combining iRepertoire HTBI primers with Arm-PCR of CDR3 regions, the authors built TCR beta libraries. From the multiplex PCR reads, TCRdb called clonotypes with MiXCR, one entry per CDR3 protein. Here the sample spans a few hundred thousand distinct CDR3 sequences, about 22% being singletons. From germline, CDR1 is MNHNS and CDR2 SASEGT. The CDR3 is 15 residues long. Trimming took 5 bases from V and 0 from J; bases not matched to a gene: 2. This sample's time point: persistent/refractory GD, antithyroid drugs over 5 years with positive TRAb. Following extraction of RNA from PBMCs, that RNA was used to make the TCR library. EDTA tubes received around 9.9 milliliters of collected peripheral blood.

The sample here was peripheral blood mononuclear cells (PBMCs), taken when the disease was refractory, from a patient treated with antithyroid drugs. The gene calls are TRBV6-1 and TRBJ1-1; 11 positions match TRBD1. This clonotype originated in a female donor with Graves disease. The CDR3 DNA reads as TGTGCCAGCAGTAGGGACAGGGGGGTGAACACTGAAGCTTTCTTT. The encoded protein is CASSRDRGVNTEAFF.